The 30 T cell receptor beta chains listed next were all sequenced from one sample in a study of low-dose radiotherapy and immunotherapy resistance in tumors. Covering alpha and beta chains, TRAV- and TRBV-specific primers were used for the first-strand cDNA. The TCRs were subjected to amplification over 20 PCR cycles employing a constant-region primer in conjunction with a V-primer adapter. TCRdb redid the calling of the reads with MiXCR, one entry per CDR3 protein. The sample lists 64,000 or so distinct CDR3 sequences; less than 30% were seen once. The time point: before trial treatment. The sequencing used PBMCs, collected before treatment. Receptor source: a male donor with rectosigmoid adenocarcinoma.

Worth noting for this clonotype: A junction end diverges from the germline sequence, so it may reflect a read error. V is TRBV5-1 and J is TRBJ2-7; a weak D match, TRBD1 (6 bases). Germline V CDR1 and CDR2: SGHRS, YFSETQ. The CDR3 totals 13 residues. The CDR3 DNA follows: TGCGCCAGCAGCCCAGGGACATCCTACGAGGAGTACTTC. Encoded protein: CASSPGTSYEEYF.

This clonotype was counted ten times or more. The chain recombines TRBV5-1 with TRBJ2-1; TRBD2 matches 7 bases. Germline-derived CDR1 and CDR2 are SGHRS and YFSETQ. The CDR3 has 14 residues. The V and J ends lost 4 bases and 7 bases, in that order; junction bases with no gene match: 8. Written as DNA, the CDR3 is TGCGCCAGCAGCCCACGACTAGCTGGGAATGAGCAGTTCTTC. It translates to CASSPRLAGNEQFF.

V gene TRBV7-9 combines with J gene TRBJ2-5, with 14 bases fitting TRBD2. CDR1 SEHNR and CDR2 FQNEAQ come from the germline V gene (reference sequence). V was clipped by 2 bases and J by 4 bases; unmatched bases: 6. This CDR3 spans 17 amino acids. In DNA form, the CDR3 reads TGTGCCAGCAGCTTACTCGGGACTAGCGGGAGACGAGAGACCCAGTACTTC. Its translation: CASSLLGTSGRRETQYF. Variable domain in full (rest from reference TRBV7-9 and TRBJ2-5): DTGVSQNPRHKITKRGQNVTFRCDPISEHNRLYWYRQTLGQGPEFLTYFQNEAQLEKSRLLSDRFSAERPKGSFSTLEIQRTEQGDSAMYLCASSLLGTSGRRETQYFGPGTRLLVL.

Only a few counts were recorded for this clonotype. The rearrangement joins TRBV18 to TRBJ2-7; D is perhaps TRBD2 (5 bases). The CDR3 contains 14 residues. Between the trimmed V and J ends, which lost 6 bases and 0 bases, there was a span of 12 bases. Germline CDR1 KGHSH, CDR2 LQKENI. As DNA, the CDR3 is TGTGCCAGCTCCGGCAGGACTCTCTCCTACGAGCAGTACTTC. This encodes CASSGRTLSYEQYF. The full variable domain, in which reference TRBV18 and TRBJ2-7 provide the parts outside the CDR3, is NAGVMQNPRHLVRRRGQEARLRCSPMKGHSHVYWYRQLPEEGLKFMVYLQKENIIDESGMPKERFSAEFPKEGPSILRIQQVVRGDSAAYFCASSGRTLSYEQYFGPGTRLTVT.

The gene calls are TRBV5-1 and TRBJ2-7, with 8 nucleotides matching TRBD1. The CDR3 contains 14 residues. CDR1 and CDR2 from the germline V gene are SGHRS and YFSETQ. V shed 3 bases, J shed 3 bases, and the junction held 5 bases outside the gene matches. As DNA, the CDR3 is TGCGCCAGCAGCTACAGAGGACAGGGCTACGAGCAGTACTTC. It is translated as CASSYRGQGYEQYF. The full variable domain, rest sourced from reference TRBV5-1 and TRBJ2-7, is KAGVTQTPRYLIKTRGQQVTLSCSPISGHRSVSWYQQTPGQGLQFLFEYFSETQRNKGNFPGRFSGRQFSNSRSEMNVSTLELGDSALYLCASSYRGQGYEQYFGPGTRLTVT.

The genes are TRBV18 and TRBJ2-7, with 8 bases matching TRBD1. Trimming took 6 bases from V and 6 from J; bases not matched to a gene: 4. CDR1 and CDR2 (germline): KGHSH, LQKENI. The CDR3 has 12 amino acids. The CDR3 here is CASSQDRAEQYF. The CDR3 bases are TGTGCCAGCTCTCAGGACAGGGCCGAGCAGTACTTC.

This clonotype was found many times. The chain links TRBV3-1 to TRBJ2-5, with TRBD2 matching over 9 bases. J was trimmed by 3 bases and V by 3 bases; bases with no gene match: 2. Per germline, CDR1 LGHDT and CDR2 YNNKEL (reference sequence). There are 14 residues in the CDR3. The CDR3 loop reads CASSHSGSEETQYF. The CDR3 DNA follows: TGTGCCAGCAGCCATAGCGGGAGTGAAGAGACCCAGTACTTC.

CDR3 DNA: TGTGCCAGTAGTATCACTGGGGAGGTAGATACGCAGTATTTT. Translating it yields CASSITGEVDTQYF. This chain connects TRBV19 to TRBJ2-3, with D tentatively TRBD2 (6 bases). Between the trimmed V and J ends, which lost 3 bases and 5 bases, there was a span of 12 bases. CDR1 and CDR2 from the germline V gene are LNHDA and SQIVND (reference sequence). CDR3 length: 14 residues.

On this clonotype: This likely traces to a read error, being one base from a far larger clone. The chain joins TRBV28 to TRBJ2-7; TRBD2 matches at 8 bases. Germline-derived CDR1 and CDR2 are MDHEN and SYDVKM. The CDR3 covers 14 residues. V dropped 6 bases and J dropped 7; count of bases not matched to a gene: 11. CDR3 bases: TGTGCCAGCAGCCCGACGGGAGGGGCCAGTGAGCAGTACTTC. This sequence encodes CASSPTGGASEQYF.

Ten or more counts support this clonotype. V and J are TRBV28 and TRBJ2-5; 13 nucleotides agree with TRBD2. With V trimmed by 5 bases and J by 6 bases, 9 bases remained unmatched. CDR1 and CDR2 from the germline V gene are MDHEN and SYDVKM. This CDR3 spans 16 amino acids. The CDR3 is CASSQLLAGGAQTQYF. The CDR3 bases are TGTGCCAGCAGTCAACTACTAGCGGGGGGGGCTCAGACCCAGTACTTC.

This clonotype was picked up many times. DNA for the CDR3: TGTGCCAGCAGCCAAGACCTCGCGGGAGGGAGGGAGCAGTACTTC. This sequence encodes CASSQDLAGGREQYF. This chain connects TRBV3-1 to TRBJ2-7; 9 positions match TRBD2. The germline V gene encodes CDR1 LGHDT and CDR2 YNNKEL (reference sequence). Trimming cost V 0 bases and J 7 bases; bases outside gene matches: 7. The CDR3 sequence is 15 residues long.

This rearrangement joins TRBV20-1 to TRBJ2-1; 8 nucleotides align to TRBD2. The CDR3 loop spans 17 amino acids. V was pared by 3 bases and J by 7 bases, with 17 bases of the junction left unmatched. Per germline, CDR1 DFQATT and CDR2 SNEGSKA (reference sequence). Here the CDR3 DNA reads TGCAGTGCTAGGAAGGGTAGCGGGATTGGGGGCGTGAATGAGCAGTTCTTC. It specifies CSARKGSGIGGVNEQFF.

With respect to this clonotype: A far larger clone is only one base removed, so a read error is likely. The chain uses TRBV9 and TRBJ1-5, with 12 bases that match TRBD1. Germline assignment: CDR1 SGDLS and CDR2 YYNGEE. V shed 5 bases and J 7 bases; nucleotides not matched to a gene: 10. There are 16 residues in the CDR3. In nucleotides, the CDR3 is TGTGCCAGCAGTTTGGGACAGGGGGCGCGACGACAGCCCCAGCATTTT. It translates to CASSLGQGARRQPQHF.

Worth noting for this clonotype: Possible read error: a much larger clone is one base away. V gene TRBV7-9 combines with J gene TRBJ1-1, with 7 bases matching TRBD1. The germline V gene has CDR1 SEHNR and CDR2 FQNEAQ (reference sequence). V gave up 5 bases and J gave up 8 bases; unmatched junction bases: 14. This CDR3 region has 15 residues. CDR3 sequence reads: CASSPGAGGPEEAFF. CDR3 in DNA: TGTGCCAGCAGCCCGGGAGCAGGGGGTCCCGAGGAAGCTTTCTTT.

Worth noting for this clonotype: A read error is the likely source, as a far larger clone sits one nucleotide away. This chain joins TRBV29-1 and TRBJ2-7; perhaps TRBD2 as D (6 bases). Germline V gene data show CDR1 as SQVTM and CDR2 as ANQGSEA. This CDR3 region has 14 residues. V gave up 4 bases and J gave up 7 bases, with 20 bases separating them. The CDR3 sequence: CSVGRWQGGNEQYF. CDR3 nucleotides: TGCAGCGTTGGTAGGTGGCAGGGAGGCAATGAGCAGTACTTC.

This clonotype has a count of ten or more. The gene calls are TRBV2 and TRBJ2-1; 9 bases map to TRBD1. Germline loops: CDR1 SNHLY, CDR2 FYNNEI. V dropped 6 bases and J dropped 15; count of bases not matched to a gene: 9. The CDR3 totals 12 residues. The CDR3 sequence: CASRVTGGRAFF. The CDR3 DNA reads as TGTGCCAGCAGAGTAACAGGGGGCAGGGCGTTCTTC.

To note about this clonotype: Relative to the germline gene, one junction end is altered; a read error may explain this. The V gene is TRBV7-9, the J gene TRBJ2-1, with D maybe TRBD2 (5 bases). Germline assignment: CDR1 SEHNR and CDR2 FQNEAQ (reference sequence). This CDR3 is built from 15 residues. CDR3 sequence reads: CASSRRMGRIKEQIF. CDR3 DNA sequence: TGTGCCAGCAGCCGCAGAATGGGGAGAATCAAGGAGCAGATCTTC.

This clonotype was detected ten times or more. The CDR3 protein is CSAPQGRRDEQFF. CDR3 nucleotide sequence: TGCAGTGCTCCACAGGGAAGGCGCGATGAGCAGTTCTTC. This chain links TRBV20-1 with TRBJ2-1; D possibly corresponds to TRBD1 (6 bases). The CDR3 sequence is 13 residues long. Germline lookup yields CDR1 DFQATT and CDR2 SNEGSKA (reference sequence). Deletions cut 5 bases from V and 8 bases from J, with 16 bases between.

By share, this clonotype ranks as medium-sized. The V call is TRBV2, the J call TRBJ1-5, with unresolved D. V shed 4 bases and J shed 6 bases, with 10 bases lying between them. The CDR3 is 13 residues long. Germline-derived CDR1 and CDR2 are SNHLY and FYNNEI. CDR3 coding DNA: TGTGCCAGCAGTGTAGAGGGCCTTCAGCCCCAGCATTTT. It specifies CASSVEGLQPQHF.

This clonotype was detected ten times or more. The V and J genes are TRBV6-6 and TRBJ2-2; perhaps TRBD1 as D (6 bases). Germline V gives CDR1 MNHNY, CDR2 SVGAGI (reference sequence). This CDR3 contains 15 residues. The germline V and J ends were trimmed by 2 bases and 4 bases, with 11 bases remaining between them. This CDR3 is CASSYQGPPTGELFF. CDR3 sequence (DNA): TGTGCCAGCAGTTACCAGGGGCCGCCCACCGGGGAGCTGTTTTTT.

This clonotype was found many times. The chain links TRBV7-9 to TRBJ1-4, with 9 bases that match TRBD1. After removal of 6 bases from V and 8 bases from J, the junction contained 7 bases not matched to a gene. The CDR3 sequence is 14 residues long. From germline, CDR1 is SEHNR and CDR2 FQNEAQ (reference sequence). CDR3 region: CASSRGQGMEKLFF. CDR3 DNA: TGTGCCAGCAGTAGGGGACAGGGTATGGAAAAACTGTTTTTT.

This clonotype was seen many times. This chain's CDR3 is CASSPGARYEQYF. In DNA form, the CDR3 reads TGTGCCAGCAGTCCCGGTGCCCGCTACGAGCAGTACTTC. J is TRBJ2-7 and V is TRBV12-3 or TRBV12-4; D gene ambiguous. Trimming pared 5 bases from V and 3 bases from J, leaving 11 bases between. The CDR3 is 13 amino acids.

This clonotype has ten or more counts. The J gene is TRBJ2-7, the V gene TRBV28, with D perhaps matching TRBD1 (6 bases). The germline V gene encodes CDR1 MDHEN and CDR2 SYDVKM. The V gene lost 6 bases and the J gene lost 5 bases, with 14 bases spanning the gap. The CDR3 contains 13 residues. In DNA, the CDR3 is TGTGCCAGCAGGGGGGCGGGTAGCGACGAGCAGTACTTC. Translated, it gives CASRGAGSDEQYF.

This clonotype appeared many times. The chain carries TRBV4-2 and TRBJ2-3; D is possibly TRBD2 (5 bases). CDR3 size: 17 residues. Trimming removed 0 bases at V and 0 bases at J, with 13 bases between. CDR1 is LGHNA and CDR2 is YNFKEQ in the germline V gene. In DNA, the CDR3 is TGTGCCAGCAGCCAAGATCTGAAGCGGACCAGCACAGATACGCAGTATTTT. Translation gives CASSQDLKRTSTDTQYF.

This clonotype was detected only once. A far larger clone is only one base removed, so a read error is likely. V is TRBV18 and J is TRBJ2-1; D not resolved. There are 14 residues in the CDR3. Germline V gives CDR1 KGHSH, CDR2 LQKENI. The CDR3 bases are TGTGCCAGCTCACGGGGTTCGGGTCACAACGAGCAGTTCTTC. It yields the protein CASSRGSGHNEQFF.

The genes are TRBV28 and TRBJ2-5; D is unresolved. V lost 6 bases and J 3 bases, leaving 8 bases between the germline ends. The germline gives CDR1 MDHEN, CDR2 SYDVKM. The CDR3 sequence is 12 residues long. The CDR3 DNA follows: TGTGCCAGCAGCTTTTTGAAAGAGACCCAGTACTTC. This gives the protein CASSFLKETQYF.

The table lists this clonotype with many counts. The V and J genes are TRBV29-1 and TRBJ1-2; 10 bases match TRBD1. Germline-derived CDR1 and CDR2 are SQVTM and ANQGSEA. CDR3 size: 12 residues. The V gene end was trimmed by 6 bases and the J gene end by 8 bases; junction bases not matched to a gene: 6. CDR3 residues: CSVPGTGDGYTF. CDR3 DNA: TGCAGCGTCCCGGGGACAGGGGACGGCTACACCTTC.

Ten or more counts support this clonotype. The genes are TRBV29-1 and TRBJ2-1, with TRBD2 matching over 14 bases. CDR3 length: 15 residues. With 3 bases clipped from V and 9 bases from J, the junction kept 7 bases outside the gene matches. CDR1 and CDR2 from the germline V gene are SQVTM and ANQGSEA. The CDR3 bases are TGCAGCGTTGATCTCGGACTAGCGGGAGGAGCTGAGCAGTTCTTC. Its protein is CSVDLGLAGGAEQFF.

This clonotype was found many times. The V and J genes are TRBV4-3 and TRBJ2-5, with 10 nucleotides matching TRBD2. Germline CDR1 LGHNA, CDR2 YSLEER. Losses at the gene ends were 4 bases for V and 4 bases for J; bases not matched to a gene: 3. CDR3 length equals 14 residues. CDR3 sequence reads: CASSRLAGVETQYF. The CDR3 nucleotides read TGCGCCAGCAGCCGCCTAGCGGGGGTAGAGACCCAGTACTTC.

This clonotype has a count of ten or more. CDR3 sequence reads: CASSPYSAADTQYF. CDR3 sequence (DNA): TGCGCCAGCAGCCCTTACTCCGCTGCAGATACGCAGTATTTT. The V and J genes are TRBV4-3 and TRBJ2-3; D call uncertain. The CDR3 covers 14 residues. Germline V CDR1 and CDR2: LGHNA, YSLEER. V was cut by 4 bases and J by 4 bases, with 12 bases left in between.